Below are 8 T cell receptor beta chains sequenced from a single sample in a study of OX40 agonist ivuxolimab in advanced cancers. This table comes from immunoSEQ multiplex PCR, and its TCRdb copy is limited to in-frame clones, with some not included. The data show approximately 130,000 clones, 90% to 95% seen once. The source material was CD4+ or CD8+ T cells sorted from blood, sampled in a trial of the OX40 agonist ivuxolimab. These receptors were collected from an adult with an advanced solid tumor such as melanoma, head and neck, liver or kidney cancer.

This clone showed up just once. The chain couples TRBV19 to TRBJ2-1; 13 bases are a match to TRBD2. Germline assignment: CDR1 LNHDA and CDR2 SQIVND (reference sequence). J gave up 7 bases and V 6 bases, and 3 bases lay outside the gene matches. The CDR3 consists of 14 residues. The CDR3 bases are TGTGCCAGTAGAACTAGCGGGAGGGGGAATGAGCAGTTCTTC. It translates to CASRTSGRGNEQFF.

The chain employs TRBV5-6 and TRBJ1-2; D ambiguous. This CDR3 spans 13 amino acids. The V end lost 2 bases, the J end lost 4 bases, and 9 bases lay between the germline ends. Germline CDR1 is SGHDT and CDR2 is YYEEEE. The CDR3 DNA reads TGTGCCAGCAGCTTCGAAACACCCTATGGCTACACCTTC. Encoded protein: CASSFETPYGYTF.

The chain employs TRBV2 and TRBJ2-3; D is ambiguous. Between the trimmed V and J ends, which lost 3 bases and 4 bases, there was a span of 14 bases. Germline assignment: CDR1 SNHLY and CDR2 FYNNEI. This CDR3 contains 15 residues. CDR3 amino acids: CASSEVAIPADTQYF. CDR3 DNA: TGTGCCAGCAGTGAGGTGGCTATACCGGCAGATACGCAGTATTTT.

In nucleotides, the CDR3 is TGTGCCAGCAGTCGGGGGGGGACCCAAGACTATGGCTACACCTTC. Encoded protein: CASSRGGTQDYGYTF. The chain has TRBV28 and TRBJ1-2, with D possibly being TRBD1 (5 bases). Deletions cut 5 bases from V and 3 bases from J, with 16 bases between. CDR1 and CDR2 (germline): MDHEN, SYDVKM. CDR3 length: 15 amino acids.

Comments on this clone: At one of its ends the junction is not consistent with the germline gene, which may arise from a read error. This sample also contains other DNA sequences that code for the same CDR3. The chain combines TRBV5-1 with TRBJ2-7, with D possibly being TRBD2 (7 bases). Germline V gene data show CDR1 as SGHRS and CDR2 as YFSETQ. The CDR3 extends over 16 amino acids. CDR3 sequence reads: CASSLEVRGAGWEQYF. CDR3 bases: TGCGCCAGCAGTTTGGAAGTTCGGGGGGCCGGGTGGGAGCAGTACTTC.

V usage is TRBV30 and J usage is TRBJ1-3, with 7 bases aligning to TRBD1. The germline V gene has CDR1 GTSNPN and CDR2 SVGIG (reference sequence). This CDR3 is 14 amino acids long. J was trimmed by 7 bases and V by 0 bases; bases with no gene match: 6. The CDR3 sequence: CAWSVLTGANTIYF. The CDR3, as DNA: TGTGCCTGGAGTGTACTAACAGGGGCCAACACCATATATTTT.

This CDR3 is CASSLAPHGGEKLFF. CDR3 bases: TGCGCCAGCAGCTTGGCTCCCCACGGAGGGGAAAAACTGTTTTTT. This chain joins TRBV5-1 and TRBJ1-4; D uncertain. There are 15 residues in the CDR3. Germline V gives CDR1 SGHRS, CDR2 YFSETQ. V lost 0 bases, J lost 8 bases, and 14 bases lay in between.

The CDR3, as DNA: TGTGCCAGCAGCTTAGACGCAGATTTCTACGAGCAGTACTTC. Translation gives CASSLDADFYEQYF. The gene calls are TRBV7-2 and TRBJ2-7; no clear D gene. Trimming stripped 1 base from V and 3 bases from J, with 10 bases between. Germline values: CDR1 SGHTA, CDR2 FQGNSA. This CDR3 region has 14 residues.